The rows below give T cell receptor beta chains drawn from one sample of a study of response to subunit inactivated influenza vaccine. TCRdb reprocessed the RT-PCR reads with MiXCR, giving one entry per CDR3 protein. The table shows some 800,000 distinct CDR3 sequences, with 20% to 25% occurring only once. The sequencing used PBMCs from blood, collected more than 4 days after vaccination. Receptors originate from a man aged 45-60 years who received an inactivated influenza vaccine. CDR3s include the opening cysteine and the closing phenylalanine or tryptophan. Fields, in order: clone size, V gene, J gene, D gene, CDR3 protein, CDR3 DNA. The D gene is left open where the match is weak. Clone size is not always given. Where it is, it says once, few, many or a class for expanded clones.

size: few; V: TRBV4-2; J: TRBJ2-1; D: NA; CDR3: CASSQVNFRANEQFF; DNA: TGTGCCAGCAGCCAAGTCAACTTCAGGGCCAATGAGCAGTTCTTC
size: few; V: TRBV6-2/TRBV6-3; J: TRBJ1-4; D: NA; CDR3: CASSDVPSGPANEKLFF; DNA: TGTGCCAGCTCCGACGTGCCTTCTGGCCCGGCGAACGAAAAACTGTTTTTT
size: NA; V: TRBV6-2/TRBV6-3; J: TRBJ1-2; D: NA; CDR3: CASRETELYGYTF; DNA: TGTGCCAGCAGGGAGACAGAACTCTATGGCTACACCTTC
size: NA; V: TRBV6-5; J: TRBJ1-1; D: NA; CDR3: CASSRSGFRAFF; DNA: TGTGCCAGCAGTCGTTCGGGGTTTCGGGCTTTCTTT
size: NA; V: TRBV7-6; J: TRBJ1-1; D: TRBD1; CDR3: CASSLGTGRGVTEAFF; DNA: TGTGCCAGCAGCTTAGGGACAGGGAGAGGGGTTACTGAAGCTTTCTTT
size: few; V: TRBV5-1; J: TRBJ1-6; D: TRBD1; CDR3: CASSLLGQGESPLHF; DNA: TGCGCCAGCAGCTTGTTAGGACAGGGAGAGTCACCCCTCCACTTT
size: few; V: TRBV7-3; J: TRBJ2-3; D: NA; CDR3: CASSFGGEGADTQYF; DNA: TGTGCCAGCAGCTTTGGGGGCGAGGGGGCAGATACGCAGTATTTT
size: few; V: TRBV20-1; J: TRBJ2-1; D: NA; CDR3: CSARDFSGVSGNEQFF; DNA: TGCAGTGCTAGAGATTTCTCAGGGGTCTCGGGCAATGAGCAGTTCTTC
size: NA; V: TRBV4-1; J: TRBJ1-2; D: NA; CDR3: CASSQGQGQTRMVYGYTF; DNA: TGCGCCAGCAGCCAAGGCCAGGGACAAACCCGGATGGTTTATGGCTACACCTTC
size: few; V: TRBV5-4; J: TRBJ2-1; D: NA; CDR3: CASSSLLAQGANNEQFF; DNA: TGTGCCAGCAGCTCCCTTCTCGCCCAAGGGGCCAACAATGAGCAGTTCTTC
size: many; V: TRBV7-6; J: TRBJ2-2; D: NA; CDR3: CASSPEGRGNTGELFF; DNA: TGTGCCAGCAGCCCCGAAGGACGGGGGAACACCGGGGAGCTGTTTTTT
size: once; V: TRBV30; J: TRBJ1-2; D: NA; CDR3: CAWSPGGPGGYGYTF; DNA: TGTGCCTGGAGCCCGGGAGGGCCGGGGGGCTATGGCTACACCTTC
size: few; V: TRBV29-1; J: TRBJ2-7; D: NA; CDR3: CSVAGSTYEQYF; DNA: TGCAGCGTTGCTGGGAGCACCTACGAGCAGTACTTC
size: few; V: TRBV2; J: TRBJ2-7; D: NA; CDR3: CASSEAAGEQYF; DNA: TGTGCCAGCAGTGAAGCTGCGGGGGAGCAGTACTTC
size: NA; V: TRBV20-1; J: TRBJ1-4; D: TRBD1; CDR3: CSAGQGINEKLFF; DNA: TGCAGTGCTGGACAGGGGATAAATGAAAAACTGTTTTTT
size: many; V: TRBV12-3/TRBV12-4; J: TRBJ2-7; D: NA; CDR3: CASSFMGRTASEQYF; DNA: TGTGCCAGCAGTTTTATGGGACGGACCGCGTCCGAGCAGTACTTC
size: NA; V: TRBV4-2; J: TRBJ2-2; D: TRBD2; CDR3: CASSQVGGGTGELFF; DNA: TGTGCCAGCAGCCAGGTCGGGGGGGGCACCGGGGAGCTGTTTTTT